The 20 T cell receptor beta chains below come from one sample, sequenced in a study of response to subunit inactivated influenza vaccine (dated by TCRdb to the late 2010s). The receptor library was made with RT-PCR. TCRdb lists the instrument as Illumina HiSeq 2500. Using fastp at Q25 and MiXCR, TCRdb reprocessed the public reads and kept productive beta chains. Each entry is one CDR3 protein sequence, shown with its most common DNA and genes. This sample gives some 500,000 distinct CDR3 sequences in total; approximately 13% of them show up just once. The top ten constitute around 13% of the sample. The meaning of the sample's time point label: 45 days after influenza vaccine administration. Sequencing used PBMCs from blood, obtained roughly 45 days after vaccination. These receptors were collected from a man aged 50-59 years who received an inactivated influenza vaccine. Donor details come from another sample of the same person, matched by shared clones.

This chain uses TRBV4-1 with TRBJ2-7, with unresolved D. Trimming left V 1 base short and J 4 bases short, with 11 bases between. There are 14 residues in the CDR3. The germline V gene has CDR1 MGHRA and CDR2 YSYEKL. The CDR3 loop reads CASSQVWAEYEQYF. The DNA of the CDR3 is TGCGCCAGCAGCCAAGTGTGGGCAGAGTACGAGCAGTACTTC.

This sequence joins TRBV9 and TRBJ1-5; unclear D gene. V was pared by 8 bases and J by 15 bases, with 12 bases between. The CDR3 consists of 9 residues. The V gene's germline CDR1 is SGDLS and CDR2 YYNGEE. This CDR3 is CARIYVRHF. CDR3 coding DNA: TGTGCCAGGATATACGTTCGGCATTTT.

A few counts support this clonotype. The chain's CDR3 is CASSSHDSSGANVLTF. CDR3 nucleotide sequence: TGTGCCAGCAGTTCCCACGACAGCTCTGGGGCCAACGTCCTGACTTTC. The chain has TRBV6-2 or TRBV6-3 and TRBJ2-6; TRBD1 might be the D (5 bases). Germline V gene data show CDR1 as MNHEY and CDR2 as SVGEGT. This CDR3 comprises 16 residues. V was pared by 4 bases and J by 0 bases, with 10 bases between.

The CDR3, as DNA: TGTGCCAGCAGTCCATCGGGGACAGGGGTCAATCAGCCCCAGCATTTT. It codes for CASSPSGTGVNQPQHF. This chain links TRBV28 with TRBJ1-5; 10 positions agree with TRBD1. The junction had 7 bases not matched to a gene; V was cut back by 5 bases and J by 3 bases. The CDR3 contains 16 residues. Per the germline V gene, CDR1 is MDHEN and CDR2 is SYDVKM. Complete variable domain (other parts from reference TRBV28 and TRBJ1-5): DVKVTQSSRYLVKRTGEKVFLECVQDMDHENMFWYRQDPGLGLRLIYFSYDVKMKEKGDIPEGYSVSREKKERFSLILESASTNQTSMYLCASSPSGTGVNQPQHFGDGTRLSIL.

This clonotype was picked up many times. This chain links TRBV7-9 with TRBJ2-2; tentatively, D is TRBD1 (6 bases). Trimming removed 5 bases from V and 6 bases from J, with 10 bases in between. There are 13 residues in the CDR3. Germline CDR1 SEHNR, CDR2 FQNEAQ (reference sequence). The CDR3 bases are TGTGCCAGCAGCGGGGGCGCCTCCGGGGAGCTGTTTTTT. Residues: CASSGGASGELFF.

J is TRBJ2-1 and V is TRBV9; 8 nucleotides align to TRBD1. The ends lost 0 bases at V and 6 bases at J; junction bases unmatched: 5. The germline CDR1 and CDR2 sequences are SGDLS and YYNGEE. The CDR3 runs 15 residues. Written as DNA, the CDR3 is TGTGCCAGCAGCGTAGCAGGGGGCGCAGGCAATGAGCAGTTCTTC. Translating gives CASSVAGGAGNEQFF.

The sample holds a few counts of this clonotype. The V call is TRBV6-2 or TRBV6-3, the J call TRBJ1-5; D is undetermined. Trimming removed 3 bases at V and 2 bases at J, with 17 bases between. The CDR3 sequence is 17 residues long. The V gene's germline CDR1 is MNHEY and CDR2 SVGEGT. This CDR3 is CASSYLGRGRGNQPQHF. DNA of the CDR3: TGTGCCAGCAGTTATCTCGGCCGGGGAAGGGGCAATCAGCCCCAGCATTTT.

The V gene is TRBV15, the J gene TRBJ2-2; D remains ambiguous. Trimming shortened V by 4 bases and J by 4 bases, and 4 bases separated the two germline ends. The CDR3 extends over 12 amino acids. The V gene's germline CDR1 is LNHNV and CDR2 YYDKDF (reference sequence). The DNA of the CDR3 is TGTGCCACCAGCACCCGCACCGGGGAGCTGTTTTTT. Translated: CATSTRTGELFF.

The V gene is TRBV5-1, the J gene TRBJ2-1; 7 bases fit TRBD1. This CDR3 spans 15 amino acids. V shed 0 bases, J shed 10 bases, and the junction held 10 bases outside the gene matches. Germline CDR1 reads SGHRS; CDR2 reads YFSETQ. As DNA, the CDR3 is TGCGCCAGCAGCTTGGGGGGGACAGCGTTGGTCGAGCAGTTCTTC. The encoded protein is CASSLGGTALVEQFF.

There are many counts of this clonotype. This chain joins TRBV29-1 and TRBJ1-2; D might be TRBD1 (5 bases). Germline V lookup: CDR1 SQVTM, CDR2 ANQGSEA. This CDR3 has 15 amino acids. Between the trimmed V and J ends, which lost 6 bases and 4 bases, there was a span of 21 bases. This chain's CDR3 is CSVGVLGEGRYGYTF. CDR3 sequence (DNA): TGCAGCGTGGGGGTCTTAGGGGAAGGGCGCTATGGCTACACCTTC.

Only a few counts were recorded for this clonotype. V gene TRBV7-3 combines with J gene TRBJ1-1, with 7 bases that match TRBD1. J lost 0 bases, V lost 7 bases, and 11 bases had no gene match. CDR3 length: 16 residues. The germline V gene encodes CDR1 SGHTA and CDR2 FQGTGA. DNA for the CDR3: TGTGCCAGCACCCAACCGGGACAGAGAATGAACACTGAAGCTTTCTTT. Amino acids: CASTQPGQRMNTEAFF.

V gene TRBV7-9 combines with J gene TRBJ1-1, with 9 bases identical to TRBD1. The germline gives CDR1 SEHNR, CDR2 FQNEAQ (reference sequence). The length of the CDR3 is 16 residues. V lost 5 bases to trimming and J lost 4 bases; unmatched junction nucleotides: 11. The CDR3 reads CASSPRYRGLGTEAFF. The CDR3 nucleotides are TGTGCCAGCAGCCCCCGGTACAGGGGGCTAGGCACTGAAGCTTTCTTT.

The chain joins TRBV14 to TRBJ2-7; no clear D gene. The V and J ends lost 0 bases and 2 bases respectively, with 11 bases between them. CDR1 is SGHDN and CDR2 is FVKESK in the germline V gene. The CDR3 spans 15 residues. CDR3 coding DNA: TGTGCCAGCAGCCAAGATTGGGCCCGAGCCTACGAGCAGTACTTC. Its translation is CASSQDWARAYEQYF. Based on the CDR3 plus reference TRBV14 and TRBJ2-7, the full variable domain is EAGVTQFPSHSVIEKGQTVTLRCDPISGHDNLYWYRRVMGKEIKFLLHFVKESKQDESGMPNNRFLAERTGGTYSTLKVQPAELEDSGVYFCASSQDWARAYEQYFGPGTRLTVT.

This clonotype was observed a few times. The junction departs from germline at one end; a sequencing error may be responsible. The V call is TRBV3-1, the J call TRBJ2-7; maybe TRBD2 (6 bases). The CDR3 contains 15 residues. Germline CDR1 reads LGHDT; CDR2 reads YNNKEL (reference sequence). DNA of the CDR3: TGTGCCAGCAGCGGAACACCGGGAGTATCCTCCGAGCAGTACTTC. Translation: CASSGTPGVSSEQYF.

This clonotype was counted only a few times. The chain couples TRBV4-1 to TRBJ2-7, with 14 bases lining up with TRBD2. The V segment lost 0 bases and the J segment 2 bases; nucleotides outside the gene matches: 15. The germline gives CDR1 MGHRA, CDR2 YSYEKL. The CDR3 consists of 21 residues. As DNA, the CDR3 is TGCGCCAGCAGCCAAGAACCGCTCGGAGGACTAGCGGGGGGCCTTGCCTACGAGCAGTACTTC. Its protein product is CASSQEPLGGLAGGLAYEQYF.

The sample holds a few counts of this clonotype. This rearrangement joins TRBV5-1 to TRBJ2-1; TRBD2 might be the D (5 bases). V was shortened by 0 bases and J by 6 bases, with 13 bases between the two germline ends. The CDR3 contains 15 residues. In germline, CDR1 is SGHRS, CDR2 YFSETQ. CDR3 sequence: CASSLVRGNINEQFF. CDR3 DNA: TGCGCCAGCAGCTTGGTACGGGGAAATATCAATGAGCAGTTCTTC.

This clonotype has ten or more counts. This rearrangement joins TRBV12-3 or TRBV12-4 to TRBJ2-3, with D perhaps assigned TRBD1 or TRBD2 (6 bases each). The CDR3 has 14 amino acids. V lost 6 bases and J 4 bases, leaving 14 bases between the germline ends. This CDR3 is CASRPLGGPDTQYF. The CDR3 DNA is TGTGCCAGCAGACCCTTAGGGGGGCCAGATACGCAGTATTTT.

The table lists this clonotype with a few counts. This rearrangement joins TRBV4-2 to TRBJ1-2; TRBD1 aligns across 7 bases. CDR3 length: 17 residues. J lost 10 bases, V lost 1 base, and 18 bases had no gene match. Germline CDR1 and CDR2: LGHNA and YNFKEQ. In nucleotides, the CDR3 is TGTGCCAGCAGCCAAGCTAGGGGGACCGGGACAGCTCGAAACTACACCTTC. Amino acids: CASSQARGTGTARNYTF.

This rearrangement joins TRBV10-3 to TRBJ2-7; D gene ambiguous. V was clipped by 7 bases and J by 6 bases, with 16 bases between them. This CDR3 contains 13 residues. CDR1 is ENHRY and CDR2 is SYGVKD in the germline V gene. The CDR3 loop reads CAITTNAQREQYF. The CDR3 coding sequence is TGTGCCATCACAACCAACGCGCAACGCGAGCAGTACTTC.

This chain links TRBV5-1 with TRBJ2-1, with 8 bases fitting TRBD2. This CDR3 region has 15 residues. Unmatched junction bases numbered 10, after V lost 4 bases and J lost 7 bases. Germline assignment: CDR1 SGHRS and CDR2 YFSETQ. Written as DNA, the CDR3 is TGCGCCAGCAGCCCGGGGGCTAGCGGGCTTAATGAGCAGTTCTTC. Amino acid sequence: CASSPGASGLNEQFF.